These T cell receptor beta chains were read from a single sample in a study of PD-1 blockade in classical Hodgkin lymphoma. Only in-frame clones appear in the TCRdb table, and some are missing; sequencing was by immunoSEQ multiplex PCR. The sample yields over 20,000 clones, about 85% seen once. Source: peripheral blood mononuclear cells (PBMCs), taken before the fourth cycle of nivolumab. Receptors originate from a human donor with classical Hodgkin lymphoma. Each CDR3 is given with its conserved first and last residue. A D gene is named only where the DNA matches it firmly.

J | V | D | CDR3
TRBJ2-3 | TRBV11-1 | NA | CASSFNRDPWGDTQYF
TRBJ2-7 | TRBV6-1 | NA | CASGQSYEQYF
TRBJ2-1 | TRBV29-1 | TRBD2 | CSVESGGREQFF
TRBJ1-5 | TRBV30 | TRBD1 | CAWSRTGARQPQHF
TRBJ1-5 | TRBV4-3 | NA | CASSQEVNSNQPQHF
TRBJ1-2 | TRBV15 | TRBD1 | CATSSANRGHGGYTF
TRBJ2-5 | TRBV4-2 | TRBD2 | CASSDRTSGGEYQETQYF
TRBJ1-2 | TRBV7-9 | NA | CASSSILVGWDGYTF
TRBJ1-5 | TRBV18 | NA | CASSPGGSGNQPQHF
TRBJ1-3 | TRBV30 | NA | CAWSTAPLLLLSRDTIYF
TRBJ1-5 | TRBV6-1 | NA | CASSELRNQPQHF
TRBJ2-7 | TRBV5-4 | TRBD2 | CASSSLGRESHEQYF
TRBJ1-5 | TRBV10-3 | NA | CAISEAGFQPQHF
TRBJ2-1 | TRBV19 | NA | CASTVAPTYNEQFF
TRBJ1-2 | TRBV7-6 | NA | CASSLEYNNYGYTF
TRBJ2-5 | TRBV18 | NA | CASSPGTLGETQYF
TRBJ1-1 | TRBV7-2 | NA | CASSLESGTPNTEAFF
TRBJ1-1 | TRBV4-1 | TRBD1 | CASSQSTGVGGWAFF
TRBJ1-1 | TRBV23-1 | NA | CASSQPDPGGKNTEAFF
TRBJ1-1 | TRBV10-3 | TRBD1 | CAIRGQGGTGTEAFF
TRBJ1-2 | TRBV5-5 | TRBD1 | CASSRDRGPDDTF
TRBJ2-3 | TRBV7-8 | NA | CASSFAWSDVNTQYF
TRBJ1-4 | TRBV7-2 | TRBD1 | CASSLSGTGGEKLFF
TRBJ1-6 | TRBV5-6 | NA | CASSPSWNRGNSPLHF
TRBJ1-5 | TRBV7-2 | NA | CASSPSSNQPQHF
TRBJ1-5 | TRBV11-1 | TRBD1 | CASSLWHARGHQPQHF
TRBJ2-7 | TRBV13 | NA | CASSLGALSGHEQYF
TRBJ2-3 | TRBV29-1 | NA | CSVGSGTDTQYF
TRBJ2-1 | TRBV4-1 | NA | CASSPPGGEYNEQFF
TRBJ2-2 | TRBV5-1 | NA | CASSPGVYPAGELFF
TRBJ2-2 | TRBV5-1 | TRBD2 | CASSLNSGRKNTGELFF
TRBJ2-1 | TRBV10-3 | TRBD2 | CAISDRTRYNEQFF
TRBJ1-5 | TRBV4-1 | NA | CASSQDEGKMPGGNQPQHF
TRBJ1-3 | TRBV4-1 | NA | CASSQDQGHGNTIYF
TRBJ1-1 | TRBV5-4 | NA | CASSLVTGTVSGTEAFF
TRBJ2-2 | TRBV2 | NA | CASSSGPRSPNTGELFF
TRBJ1-1 | TRBV19 | TRBD1 | CASEDRGKTEAFF
TRBJ1-3 | TRBV7-9 | NA | CASSLYGNTIYF
TRBJ2-1 | TRBV10-3 | NA | CAISESASIYNEQFF
TRBJ2-3 | TRBV9 | NA | CASSGQGLADTQYF
TRBJ2-1 | TRBV4-3 | NA | CASSHDRREQFF
TRBJ2-7 | TRBV7-6 | TRBD1 | CASSNPYRDRTYEQYF
TRBJ1-5 | TRBV4-3 | NA | CASSQRLNQPQHF
TRBJ1-1 | TRBV5-4 | NA | CASSLEQASTEAFF
TRBJ1-1 | TRBV6-4 | NA | CASSDSDNTEAFF
TRBJ2-7 | TRBV10-3 | TRBD1 | CAISEGGQGDYEQYF
TRBJ2-7 | TRBV9 | NA | CASSETGDSYEQYF
TRBJ1-5 | TRBV7-9 | TRBD1 | CASSPGQGNQPQHF
TRBJ2-3 | TRBV28 | NA | CASSRTTTGRWTDTQYF
TRBJ2-5 | TRBV4-3 | TRBD1 | CASSQEVSGGNIETQYF
TRBJ2-1 | TRBV19 | TRBD1 | CASSRQGAYNEQFF
TRBJ1-4 | TRBV5-8 | NA | CASSLDSWGGKLFF
TRBJ1-3 | TRBV7-2 | NA | CASSLVATDSGDTIYF
TRBJ2-3 | TRBV7-2 | TRBD2 | CASSRWGSGGPVADTQYF